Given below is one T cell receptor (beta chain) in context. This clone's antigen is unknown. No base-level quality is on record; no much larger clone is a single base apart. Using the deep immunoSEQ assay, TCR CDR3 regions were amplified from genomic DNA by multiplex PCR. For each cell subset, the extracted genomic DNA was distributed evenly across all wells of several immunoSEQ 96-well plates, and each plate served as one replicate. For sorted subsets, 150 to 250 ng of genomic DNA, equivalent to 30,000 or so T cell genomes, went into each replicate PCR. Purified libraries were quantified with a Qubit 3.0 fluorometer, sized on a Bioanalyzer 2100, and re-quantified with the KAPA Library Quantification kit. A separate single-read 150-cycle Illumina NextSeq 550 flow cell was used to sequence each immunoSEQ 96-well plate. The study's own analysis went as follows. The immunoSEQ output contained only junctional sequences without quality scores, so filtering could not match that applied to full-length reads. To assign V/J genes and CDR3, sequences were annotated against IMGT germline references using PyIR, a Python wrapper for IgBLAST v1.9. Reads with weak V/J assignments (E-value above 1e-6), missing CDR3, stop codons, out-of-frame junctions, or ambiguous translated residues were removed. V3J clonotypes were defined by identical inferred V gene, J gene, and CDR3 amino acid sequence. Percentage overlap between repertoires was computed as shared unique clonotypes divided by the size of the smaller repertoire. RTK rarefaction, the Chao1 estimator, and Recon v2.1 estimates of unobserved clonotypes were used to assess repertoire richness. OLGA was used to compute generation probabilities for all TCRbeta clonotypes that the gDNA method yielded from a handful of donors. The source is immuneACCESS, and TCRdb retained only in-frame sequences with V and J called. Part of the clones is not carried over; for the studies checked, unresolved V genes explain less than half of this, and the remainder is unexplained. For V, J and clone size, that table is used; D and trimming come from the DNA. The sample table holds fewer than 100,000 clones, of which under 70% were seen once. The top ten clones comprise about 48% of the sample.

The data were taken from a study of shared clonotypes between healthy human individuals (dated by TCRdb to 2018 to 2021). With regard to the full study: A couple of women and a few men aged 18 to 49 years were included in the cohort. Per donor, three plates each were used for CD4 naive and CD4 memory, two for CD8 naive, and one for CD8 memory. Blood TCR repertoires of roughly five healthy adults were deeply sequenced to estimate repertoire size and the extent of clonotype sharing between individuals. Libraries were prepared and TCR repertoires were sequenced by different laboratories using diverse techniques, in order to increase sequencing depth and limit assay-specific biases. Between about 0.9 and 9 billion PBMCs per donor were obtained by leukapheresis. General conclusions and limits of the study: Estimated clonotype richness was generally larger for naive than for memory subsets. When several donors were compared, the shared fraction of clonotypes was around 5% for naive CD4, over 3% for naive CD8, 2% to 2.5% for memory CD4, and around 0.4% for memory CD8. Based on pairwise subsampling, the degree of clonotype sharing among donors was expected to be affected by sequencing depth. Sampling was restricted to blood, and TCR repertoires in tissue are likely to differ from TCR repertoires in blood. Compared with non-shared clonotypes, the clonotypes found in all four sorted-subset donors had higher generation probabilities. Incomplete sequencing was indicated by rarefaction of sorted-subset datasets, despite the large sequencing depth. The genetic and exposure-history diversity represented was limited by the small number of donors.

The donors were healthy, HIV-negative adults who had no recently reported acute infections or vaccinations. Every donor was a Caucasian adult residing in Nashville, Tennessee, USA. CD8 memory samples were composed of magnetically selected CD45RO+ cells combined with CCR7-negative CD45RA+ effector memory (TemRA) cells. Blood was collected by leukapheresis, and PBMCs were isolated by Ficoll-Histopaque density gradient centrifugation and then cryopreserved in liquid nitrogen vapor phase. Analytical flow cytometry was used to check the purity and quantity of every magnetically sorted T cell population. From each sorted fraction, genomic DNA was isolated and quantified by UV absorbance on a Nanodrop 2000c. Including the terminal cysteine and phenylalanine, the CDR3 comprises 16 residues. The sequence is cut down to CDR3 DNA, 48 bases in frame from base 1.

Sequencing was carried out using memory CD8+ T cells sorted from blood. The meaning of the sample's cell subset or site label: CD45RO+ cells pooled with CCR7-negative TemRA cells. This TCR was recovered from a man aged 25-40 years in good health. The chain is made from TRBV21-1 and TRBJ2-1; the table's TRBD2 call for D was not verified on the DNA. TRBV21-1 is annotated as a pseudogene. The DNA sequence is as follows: TGTGCCAGCAGCAAGACTCTTGAGCGAACCTACAATGAGCAGTTCTTC. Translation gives CASSKTLERTYNEQFF.